This TCR beta chain was identified during a study of T-cell memory formation after mild COVID-19. MiXCR was run by TCRdb on the 5' RACE reads, yielding one entry per CDR3 protein. The data show fewer than 200,000 distinct CDR3 sequences, with 18% seen just once and roughly 3.8% held by the top ten. The source material was PBMCs or a T cell subset sorted from them (not recorded which). The clonotype originates from a man younger than 35 who had mild COVID-19 (a few samples of this study predate the infection). Cell type and time point are not known.

The CDR3 DNA reads TGTGCCAGCAGCCGGGGATCGAACACTGAAGCTTTCTTT. This translates into CASSRGSNTEAFF. The rearrangement joins TRBV12-3 or TRBV12-4 to TRBJ1-1; D is ambiguous. This CDR3 is 13 amino acids long. The V gene lost 6 bases and the J gene lost 1 base, with 9 bases spanning the gap.